A single sample gave rise to the 7 T cell receptor beta chains below, sequenced in a study of OX40 agonist ivuxolimab in advanced cancers. Produced via immunoSEQ multiplex PCR; TCRdb's table is partial and in-frame only. The sample has roughly 130,000 clones; roughly 93% are singletons. The sample was CD4+ or CD8+ T cells sorted from blood, taken in a trial of the OX40 agonist ivuxolimab. The receptors originated from an adult with an advanced solid tumor such as melanoma, head and neck, liver or kidney cancer.

V usage is TRBV19 and J usage is TRBJ2-1, with D maybe TRBD2 (6 bases). This CDR3 has 15 amino acids. Germline-derived CDR1 and CDR2 are LNHDA and SQIVND (reference sequence). Trimming cost V 5 bases and J 0 bases, with 11 bases left between them. In DNA, the CDR3 is TGTGCCAGTAGTTTAGCGGAGCCCTCCTACAATGAGCAGTTCTTC. This sequence encodes CASSLAEPSYNEQFF. The full variable domain, its missing parts supplied by reference TRBV19 and TRBJ2-1, is DGGITQSPKYLFRKEGQNVTLSCEQNLNHDAMYWYRQDPGQGLRLIYYSQIVNDFQKGDIAEGYSVSREKKESFPLTVTSAQKNPTAFYLCASSLAEPSYNEQFFGPGTRLTVL.

The chain is built from TRBV29-1 and TRBJ2-1; possibly TRBD2 for D (5 bases). The CDR3 sequence is 13 residues long. The V gene's germline CDR1 is SQVTM and CDR2 ANQGSEA. The V end lost 8 bases, the J end lost 7 bases, and 18 bases lay between the germline ends. The CDR3 DNA reads TGCAGCCTGAGGGTTACGTATTGGAATGAGCAGTTCTTC. Translated: CSLRVTYWNEQFF.

V and J are TRBV7-9 and TRBJ2-3; TRBD1 is a possible D gene (5 bases). Trimming took off 2 bases at V and 0 bases at J, with 12 bases between the two ends. Looked up from germline, CDR1 is SEHNR and CDR2 is FQNEAQ (reference sequence). The CDR3 contains 16 residues. The DNA for the CDR3 is TGTGCCAGCAGCTTAATGTGGCAGGGAAGCACAGATACGCAGTATTTT. This encodes CASSLMWQGSTDTQYF.

This clone has only one observation. The chain uses TRBV11-3 and TRBJ2-7; D is perhaps TRBD2 (7 bases). Trimming cost V 6 bases and J 6 bases, with 15 bases left between them. The CDR3 sequence is 13 residues long. Germline V gene sequence: CDR1 SGHNT, CDR2 YENEEA. CDR3 in amino acids: CASSPAGAGEQYF. The CDR3, as DNA: TGTGCCAGCAGTCCTGCGGGGGCCGGCGAGCAGTACTTC.

The chain joins TRBV9 to TRBJ2-5, with 8 bases fitting TRBD2. Germline V lookup: CDR1 SGDLS, CDR2 YYNGEE. J gave up 5 bases and V 5 bases, and 11 bases lay outside the gene matches. The CDR3 length is 15 residues. CDR3 in DNA: TGTGCCAGCAGTCTAGACGGGGGGGTCCGGGAGACCCAGTACTTC. The encoded protein is CASSLDGGVRETQYF.

This chain links TRBV6-5 with TRBJ2-7; 10 bases line up with TRBD2. CDR1 MNHEY and CDR2 SVGAGI come from the germline V gene. The CDR3 has 14 amino acids. The junction had 6 bases not matched to a gene; V was cut back by 7 bases and J by 3 bases. The CDR3 DNA is TGTGCCAGCAACAGCGGGGGGGGAAACTACGAGCAGTACTTC. Protein sequence: CASNSGGGNYEQYF.

The chain couples TRBV30 to TRBJ1-1; possibly TRBD1 for D (6 bases). The CDR3 totals 13 residues. Trimming removed 2 bases at V and 3 bases at J, with 10 bases between. Per the germline V gene, CDR1 is GTSNPN and CDR2 is SVGIG (reference sequence). The CDR3 sequence is CAWSLDSYTEAFF. Written as DNA, the CDR3 is TGTGCCTGGAGTTTGGACAGCTACACTGAAGCTTTCTTT.